This T cell receptor beta chain originates from a study of lymphopenia after photon versus proton radiotherapy. General study findings and limits: Relative stability marked proton patients; photon patients lost diversity and naive cells. Post-nadir diversity loss with photons came from oligoclonal expansion, particularly CD8+ Temra cells. In patients who died, overall survival fell as post-nadir TCR diversity dropped more.

Concerning this clone itself: What it recognizes is unknown.

Assay: immunoSEQ multiplex PCR; the TCRdb copy retains only in-frame clones and omits some. The data show approximately 35,000 clones, roughly nine tenths seen once. Germline CDR1 reads SGHVS; CDR2 reads FNYEAQ. The ends lost 1 base at V and 7 bases at J; junction bases unmatched: 10. This CDR3 contains 17 residues. The gene calls are TRBV7-6 and TRBJ2-1; 10 nucleotides line up with TRBD2. The starting material was peripheral blood, obtained from a patient treated with photon-based radiotherapy. The TCR comes from a woman in her forties or fifties with pancreatic cancer. The CDR3 here is CASSLGLHEAGGNEQFF. CDR3 in DNA: TGTGCCAGCAGCTTAGGCCTTCATGAAGCGGGAGGGAATGAGCAGTTCTTC.